This record covers a single TCR beta chain. Assay used: immunoSEQ multiplex PCR; TCRdb lists only in-frame clones, some missing. This table holds roughly 150,000 clones, 76% found once. This sample is part of a study of blood T cell repertoires in COVID-19. V shed 4 bases, J shed 6 bases, and the junction held 7 bases outside the gene matches. The V gene's germline CDR1 is SQVTM and CDR2 ANQGSEA. This CDR3 comprises 13 residues. The rearrangement links TRBV29-1 to TRBJ2-3; 7 nucleotides align to TRBD1. Sequences were obtained from peripheral blood. The clonotype was recovered from a man in his 60s with acute or convalescent COVID-19. The CDR3 DNA follows: TGCAGCGTTGGGGTAGGGGGCGGCGATACGCAGTATTTT. Protein product: CSVGVGGGDTQYF.